The source of this TCR beta chain is a study of blood T cell repertoires in COVID-19. Study background: The United States, Italy and Spain were the sources of the acute and convalescent COVID-19 samples. T cells, B-cell-depleted T cells, or PBMCs provided the cDNA or gDNA that served as material.

The authors' processing: Estimation of nucleated cell counts relied on the amplification of reference gene primers. The table came from immunoSEQ multiplex PCR; TCRdb's copy has only in-frame clones and leaves some out. V and J calls and clone size are those listed in that table; D and trimming were worked out from the DNA. The data contain roughly 68,000 clones, approximately 88% of them singletons. Trimming took 4 bases from V and 3 from J; bases not matched to a gene: 14. Looked up from germline, CDR1 is SGHRS and CDR2 is YFSETQ. The CDR3 sequence is 17 residues long. The sequence derives from a man aged 45-65 years with active COVID-19. The sequencing sample was made of peripheral blood. The chain recombines TRBV5-1 with TRBJ1-2; 8 positions match TRBD1. CDR3 protein: CASSLGQGEGLDYGYTF. The CDR3 nucleotides are TGCGCCAGCAGCCTAGGACAGGGAGAGGGCTTGGACTATGGCTACACCTTC.